The entry below gives a single T cell receptor (beta chain) sequence along with its context. This sample includes further DNA sequences coding for the same CDR3. This entry belongs to a study of blood T cell repertoires in COVID-19. Study overall: Acute-phase and convalescent COVID-19 samples originated in the United States, Italy and Spain. Nucleic acid was either cDNA or gDNA, and it came from T cells, B-cell-depleted T cells, or PBMCs.

The germline gives CDR1 KGHSH, CDR2 LQKENI. This CDR3 region has 15 residues. Trimming stripped 6 bases from V and 0 bases from J, with 15 bases between. Authors' analysis steps: Reference gene primer amplification gave estimated nucleated cell counts. Measured with immunoSEQ multiplex PCR; TCRdb has only the in-frame clones, and not every one. D and trimming were read from the DNA, whereas the V and J calls and clone size are those reported in that table. The sample lists about 100,000 clones; 85% to 95% were seen once. The source material was peripheral blood. This TCR derives from a man aged 45-65 years with active COVID-19. The rearrangement uses TRBV18 and TRBJ2-7; D might be TRBD1 (6 bases). DNA for the CDR3: TGTGCCAGCTCTCCGACAGGCGGAAGCTCCTACGAGCAGTACTTC. It yields the protein CASSPTGGSSYEQYF.